The clone carrying this T cell receptor (beta chain) was seen only a few times. The CDR3 is made up of 13 amino acids. V was trimmed by 0 bases and J by 5 bases, leaving 6 bases between them. Germline V CDR1 and CDR2: SGHNT, YYREEE (reference sequence). From the 5' RACE reads, TCRdb called clonotypes with MiXCR, one entry per CDR3 protein. The sample carries tens of thousands of distinct CDR3 sequences, 6.6% recorded once. The data were obtained in a study of T cells after yellow fever vaccination. Study details: Investigators used CD3, CD45RA, CCR7 and CD95 to sort the EM, EMRA, CM and Tscm memory subsets.

Study results and limitations: Detected again after the booster were most primary-vaccination clones, at 95% to 98% CD4 and about 90% CD8. On re-exposure, the response was weaker but peaked faster, at day 5 versus 15.

This chain uses TRBV5-4 with TRBJ2-1; weak D call: TRBD1 (6 bases). The sequence derives from a man aged 18 to 30 who received the YFV17D yellow fever vaccine. The source was PBMCs, either bulk or a sorted T-cell subset (CD4+, CD8+, memory, or dextramer-sorted; not recorded which), collected on the day of the first yellow fever vaccination. CDR3 residues: CASSLAGDNEQFF. DNA for the CDR3: TGTGCCAGCAGCTTGGCAGGGGACAATGAGCAGTTCTTC.